This TCR beta chain was found in a study of T cell repertoires in cytomegalovirus infection. From the reads, TCRdb called clonotypes with MiXCR, one entry per CDR3 protein. Of around 100,000 distinct CDR3 sequences in the sample, about 9.4% were seen once. CDR1 and CDR2 (germline): LNHDA, SQIVND (reference sequence). The CDR3 is 13 residues long. Trimming cost V 7 bases and J 7 bases, with 16 bases left between them. Remarks on this clonotype: Its matching antigen is unknown.

The TCR comes from a human donor in good health (CMV status not recorded). Some clones in this sample may be carry-over from other donors' samples. The chain has TRBV19 and TRBJ2-5; possibly TRBD1 for D (5 bases). The sample taken for sequencing was PBMCs, sequenced either directly or after in vitro stimulation (not recorded which). CDR3 protein: CASTREGGGTQYF. Here the CDR3 DNA reads TGTGCCAGTACCAGGGAAGGCGGCGGGACCCAGTACTTC.